This entry lists 7 T cell receptor beta chains sequenced from one sample in a study of T-cell reconstitution after alpha-beta-depleted transplantation in children. Preparing the TCRbeta library involved the use of unique molecular identifiers. TCRdb ran MiXCR on the PCR reads and lists one entry per CDR3 protein. The sample consists of around 800,000 distinct CDR3 sequences, around 15% of them appearing once. Sample: PBMCs, mostly from graft donor cells, taken 360 days after TCRalphabeta/CD19-depleted stem cell transplant. The receptors shown here come from a male patient aged 10 to 17 who had a stem cell transplant for acute lymphoblastic leukemia, so the T cells may come from the graft donor.

The chain has TRBV7-9 and TRBJ2-1; D possibly corresponds to TRBD2 (6 bases). CDR3 size: 15 residues. Germline V gene data show CDR1 as SEHNR and CDR2 as FQNEAQ (reference sequence). V lost 2 bases, J lost 5 bases, and 13 bases lay in between. CDR3 bases: TGTGCCAGCAGCTTATTAAACGGGAGCCACAATGAGCAGTTCTTC. It yields the protein CASSLLNGSHNEQFF. Full variable domain (remainder filled in from reference TRBV7-9 and TRBJ2-1): DTGVSQNPRHKITKRGQNVTFRCDPISEHNRLYWYRQTLGQGPEFLTYFQNEAQLEKSRLLSDRFSAERPKGSFSTLEIQRTEQGDSAMYLCASSLLNGSHNEQFFGPGTRLTVL.

The gene calls are TRBV7-2 and TRBJ2-5, with 10 bases that match TRBD2. This CDR3 region has 16 residues. CDR1 is SGHTA and CDR2 is FQGNSA in the germline V gene. Trimming cost V 1 base and J 3 bases; bases outside gene matches: 5. The CDR3 protein is CASSLVRLAGEETQYF. The CDR3, as DNA: TGTGCCAGCAGCTTAGTGAGGCTAGCGGGAGAAGAGACCCAGTACTTC. Full variable domain (outside the CDR3, taken from reference TRBV7-2 and TRBJ2-5): GAGVSQSPSNKVTEKGKDVELRCDPISGHTALYWYRQSLGQGLEFLIYFQGNSAPDKSGLPSDRFSAERTGGSVSTLTIQRTQQEDSAVYLCASSLVRLAGEETQYFGPGTRLLVL.

This clonotype came up a few times. V and J are TRBV24-1 and TRBJ2-1; 10 bases match TRBD2. The CDR3 has 16 amino acids. With V trimmed by 0 bases and J by 7 bases, 5 bases remained unmatched. CDR1 KGHDR and CDR2 SFDVKD come from the germline V gene. CDR3 in amino acids: CATSDLQASGSNEQFF. In DNA, the CDR3 is TGTGCCACCAGTGATTTGCAAGCTAGCGGGAGTAATGAGCAGTTCTTC.

This clonotype occurred many times. The CDR3 is CASSLGPRGSGNTIYF. CDR3 sequence (DNA): TGTGCCAGCAGCTTGGGACCCCGGGGCTCTGGAAACACCATATATTTT. The genes are TRBV5-5 and TRBJ1-3, with D uncertain. Germline CDR1 reads SGHKS; CDR2 reads YYEKEE (reference sequence). The CDR3 runs to 16 residues. The germline V and J ends were trimmed by 0 bases and 0 bases, with 10 bases remaining between them.

The sample holds a few counts of this clonotype. The chain combines TRBV15 with TRBJ1-5; the D gene is possibly TRBD1 (5 bases). CDR3 size: 13 residues. With 2 bases removed from V and 6 bases from J, the gap between germline ends came to 8 bases. Germline assignment: CDR1 LNHNV and CDR2 YYDKDF (reference sequence). The CDR3 DNA reads TGTGCCACCAGCAGACAGGGCCTTCAGCCCCAGCATTTT. It specifies CATSRQGLQPQHF.

This clonotype came up a few times. The V and J genes are TRBV18 and TRBJ2-7, with 10 bases aligning to TRBD2. The CDR3 is made up of 17 amino acids. Germline CDR1 and CDR2: KGHSH and LQKENI. Trimming cost V 4 bases and J 0 bases; bases outside gene matches: 9. CDR3 amino acids: CASSLATLAGGSYEQYF. CDR3 nucleotide sequence: TGTGCCAGCTCACTTGCAACATTAGCGGGAGGCTCCTACGAGCAGTACTTC. Using reference TRBV18 and TRBJ2-7 for the parts outside the CDR3, the full variable domain is NAGVMQNPRHLVRRRGQEARLRCSPMKGHSHVYWYRQLPEEGLKFMVYLQKENIIDESGMPKERFSAEFPKEGPSILRIQQVVRGDSAAYFCASSLATLAGGSYEQYFGPGTRLTVT.

This clonotype came up a few times. The CDR3 here is CSVAGRVTDTQYF. CDR3 sequence (DNA): TGCAGCGTTGCAGGGAGGGTTACAGATACGCAGTATTTT. This chain uses TRBV29-1 with TRBJ2-3; 7 bases are shared with TRBD2. Germline loops: CDR1 SQVTM, CDR2 ANQGSEA. The CDR3 has 13 amino acids. V was clipped by 4 bases and J by 3 bases; unmatched bases: 4.